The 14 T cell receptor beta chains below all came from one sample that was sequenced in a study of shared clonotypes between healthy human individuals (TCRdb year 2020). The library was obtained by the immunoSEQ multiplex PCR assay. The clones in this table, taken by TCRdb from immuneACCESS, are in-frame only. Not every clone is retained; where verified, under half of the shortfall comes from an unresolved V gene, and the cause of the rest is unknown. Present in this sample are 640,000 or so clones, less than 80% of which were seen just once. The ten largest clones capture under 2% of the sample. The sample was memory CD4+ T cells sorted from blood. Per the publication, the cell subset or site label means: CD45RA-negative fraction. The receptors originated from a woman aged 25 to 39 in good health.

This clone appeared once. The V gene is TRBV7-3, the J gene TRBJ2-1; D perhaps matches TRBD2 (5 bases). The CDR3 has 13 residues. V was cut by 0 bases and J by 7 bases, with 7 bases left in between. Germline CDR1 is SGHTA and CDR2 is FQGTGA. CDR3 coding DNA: TGTGCCAGCAGCTTAACACGGGAAAATGAGCAGTTCTTC. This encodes CASSLTRENEQFF. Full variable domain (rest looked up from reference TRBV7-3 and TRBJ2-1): GAGVSQTPSNKVTEKGKYVELRCDPISGHTALYWYRQSLGQGPEFLIYFQGTGAADDSGLPNDRFFAVRPEGSVSTLKIQRTERGDSAVYLCASSLTRENEQFFGPGTRLTVL.

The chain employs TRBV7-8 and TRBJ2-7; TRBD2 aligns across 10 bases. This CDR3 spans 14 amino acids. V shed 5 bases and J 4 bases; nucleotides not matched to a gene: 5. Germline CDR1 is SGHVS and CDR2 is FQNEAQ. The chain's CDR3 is CASSLSSGSYEQYF. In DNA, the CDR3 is TGTGCCAGCAGCCTATCTAGCGGGAGTTACGAGCAGTACTTC.

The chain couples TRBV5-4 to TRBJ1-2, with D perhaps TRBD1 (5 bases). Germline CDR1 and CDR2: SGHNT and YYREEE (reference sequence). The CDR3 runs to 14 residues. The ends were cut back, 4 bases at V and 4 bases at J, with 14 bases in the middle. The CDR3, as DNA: TGTGCCAGCAGCCAAGATGGGACTCTCTATGGCTACACCTTC. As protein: CASSQDGTLYGYTF.

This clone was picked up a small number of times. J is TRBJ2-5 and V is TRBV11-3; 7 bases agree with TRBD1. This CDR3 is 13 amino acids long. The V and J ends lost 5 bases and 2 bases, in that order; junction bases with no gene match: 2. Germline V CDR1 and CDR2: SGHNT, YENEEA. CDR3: CASSKGQQETQYF. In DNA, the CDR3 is TGTGCCAGCAGCAAGGGACAGCAAGAGACCCAGTACTTC.

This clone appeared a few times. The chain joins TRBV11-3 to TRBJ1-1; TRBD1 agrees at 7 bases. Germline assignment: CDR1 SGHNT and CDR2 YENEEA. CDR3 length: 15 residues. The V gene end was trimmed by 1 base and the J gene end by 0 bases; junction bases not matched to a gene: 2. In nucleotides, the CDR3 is TGTGCCAGCAGCTTAGGTGGACAGGTGAACACTGAAGCTTTCTTT. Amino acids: CASSLGGQVNTEAFF. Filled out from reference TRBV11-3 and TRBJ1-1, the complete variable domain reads EAGVVQSPRYKIIEKKQPVAFWCNPISGHNTLYWYLQNLGQGPELLIRYENEEAVDDSQLPKDRFSAERLKGVDSTLKIQPAELGDSAVYLCASSLGGQVNTEAFFGQGTRLTVV.

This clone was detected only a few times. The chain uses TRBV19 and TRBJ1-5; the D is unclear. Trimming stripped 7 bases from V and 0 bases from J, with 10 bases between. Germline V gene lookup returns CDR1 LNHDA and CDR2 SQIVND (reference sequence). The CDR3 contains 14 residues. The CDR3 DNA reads TGTGCCAGTACCCTCTTGCATAGCAATCAGCCCCAGCATTTT. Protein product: CASTLLHSNQPQHF. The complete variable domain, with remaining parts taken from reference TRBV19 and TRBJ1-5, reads DGGITQSPKYLFRKEGQNVTLSCEQNLNHDAMYWYRQDPGQGLRLIYYSQIVNDFQKGDIAEGYSVSREKKESFPLTVTSAQKNPTAFYLCASTLLHSNQPQHFGDGTRLSIL.

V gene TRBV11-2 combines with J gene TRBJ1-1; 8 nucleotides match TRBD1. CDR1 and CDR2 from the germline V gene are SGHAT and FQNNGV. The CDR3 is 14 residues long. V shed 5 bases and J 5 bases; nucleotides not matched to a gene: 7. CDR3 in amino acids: CASSAFTGGTEAFF. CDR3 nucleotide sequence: TGTGCCAGCAGCGCGTTCACAGGGGGTACTGAAGCTTTCTTT.

CDR3 sequence: CASSKLSGGSTEAFF. The CDR3 coding sequence is TGTGCCAGTAGCAAGTTATCAGGGGGGAGCACTGAAGCTTTCTTT. The chain carries TRBV19 and TRBJ1-1, with TRBD1 identical over 7 bases. The V gene end was trimmed by 6 bases and the J gene end by 4 bases; junction bases not matched to a gene: 11. CDR1 is LNHDA, CDR2 SQIVND, per germline (reference sequence). The CDR3 is 15 amino acids. The entire variable domain, with the rest obtained from reference TRBV19 and TRBJ1-1, is as follows: DGGITQSPKYLFRKEGQNVTLSCEQNLNHDAMYWYRQDPGQGLRLIYYSQIVNDFQKGDIAEGYSVSREKKESFPLTVTSAQKNPTAFYLCASSKLSGGSTEAFFGQGTRLTVV.

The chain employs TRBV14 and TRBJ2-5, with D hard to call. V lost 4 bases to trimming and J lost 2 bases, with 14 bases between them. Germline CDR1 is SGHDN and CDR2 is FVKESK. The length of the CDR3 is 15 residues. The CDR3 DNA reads TGTGCCAGCAGCCTTGGATATGGAAGGCAAGAGACCCAGTACTTC. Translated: CASSLGYGRQETQYF.

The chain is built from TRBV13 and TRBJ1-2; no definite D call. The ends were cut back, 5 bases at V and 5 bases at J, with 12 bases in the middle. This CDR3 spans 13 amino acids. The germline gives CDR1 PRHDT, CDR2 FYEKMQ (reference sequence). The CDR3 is CASSPRGGYGYTF. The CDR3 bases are TGTGCCAGCAGCCCCCGAGGCGGGTATGGCTACACCTTC.

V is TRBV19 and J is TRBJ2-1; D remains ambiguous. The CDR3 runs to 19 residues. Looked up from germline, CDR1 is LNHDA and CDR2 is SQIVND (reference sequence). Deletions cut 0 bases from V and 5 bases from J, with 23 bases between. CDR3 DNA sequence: TGTGCCAGTAGTATAGATCCTAGAGAAAAAGCAGCAAATAACAATGAGCAGTTCTTC. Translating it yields CASSIDPREKAANNNEQFF.

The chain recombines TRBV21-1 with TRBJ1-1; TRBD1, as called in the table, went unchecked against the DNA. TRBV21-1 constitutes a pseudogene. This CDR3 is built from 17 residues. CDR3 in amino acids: CASSPLLAGEVITEAFF. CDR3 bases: TGTGCCAGCAGCCCCCTCCTGGCAGGGGAAGTGATCACTGAAGCTTTCTTT.

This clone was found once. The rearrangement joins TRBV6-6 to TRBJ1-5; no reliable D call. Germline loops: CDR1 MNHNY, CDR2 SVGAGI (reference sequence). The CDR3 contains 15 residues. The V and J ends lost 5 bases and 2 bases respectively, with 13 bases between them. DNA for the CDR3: TGTGCCAGCAGTCCTAGCGGGAAGGGCAATCAGCCCCAGCATTTT. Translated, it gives CASSPSGKGNQPQHF.

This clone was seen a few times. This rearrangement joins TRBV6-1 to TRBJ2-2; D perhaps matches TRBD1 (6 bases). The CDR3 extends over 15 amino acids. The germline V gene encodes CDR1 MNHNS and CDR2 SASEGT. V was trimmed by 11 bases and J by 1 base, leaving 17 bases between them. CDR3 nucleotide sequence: TGTGCCGGGTATGGACAGACCGAGAACACCGGGGAGCTGTTTTTT. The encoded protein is CAGYGQTENTGELFF.